This TCR beta chain was identified in a study of monozygotic twins with inflammatory bowel disease. Study findings and constraints: Data gave no support to a single strong signal or clonotype associated with IBD. Other individuals had fewer clonotypes in common with IBD patients than with healthy twins, especially with disease activity.

This CDR3 contains 18 residues. Worth noting for this clonotype: Its antigen is not known.

Each UMI harboured a 6-nucleotide sample barcode and was appended via template switching. With the 5' RACE reads reprocessed, TCRdb shows one record per CDR3 protein and no DNA. Found here are under 150,000 distinct CDR3 sequences; the top ten clones hold approximately 2.5%. Blood was collected, roughly 2.5 ml per donor. This chain joins TRBV12-3 or TRBV12-4 and TRBJ2-5; the D call from TCRdb, TRBD2, cannot be confirmed without DNA. Specimen: blood. The source is a human donor with ulcerative colitis or Crohn's disease, or a healthy co-twin of an affected twin (not recorded which). The CDR3 sequence is CASSPGLAGGYHQETQYF.